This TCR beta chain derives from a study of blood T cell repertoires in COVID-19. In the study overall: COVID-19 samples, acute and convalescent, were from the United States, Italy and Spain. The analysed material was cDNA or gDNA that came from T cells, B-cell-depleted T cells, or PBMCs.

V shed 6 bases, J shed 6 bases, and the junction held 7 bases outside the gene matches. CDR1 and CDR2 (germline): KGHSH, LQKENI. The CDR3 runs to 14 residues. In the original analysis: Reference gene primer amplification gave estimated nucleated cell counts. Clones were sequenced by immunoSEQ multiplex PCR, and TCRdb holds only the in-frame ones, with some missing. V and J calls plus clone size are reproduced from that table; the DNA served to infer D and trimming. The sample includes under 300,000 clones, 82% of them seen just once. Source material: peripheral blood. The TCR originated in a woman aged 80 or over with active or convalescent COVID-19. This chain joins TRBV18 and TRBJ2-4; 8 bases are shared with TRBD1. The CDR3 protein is CASSPAGTGNIQYF. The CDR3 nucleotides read TGTGCCAGCTCCCCAGCCGGGACAGGAAACATTCAGTACTTC.